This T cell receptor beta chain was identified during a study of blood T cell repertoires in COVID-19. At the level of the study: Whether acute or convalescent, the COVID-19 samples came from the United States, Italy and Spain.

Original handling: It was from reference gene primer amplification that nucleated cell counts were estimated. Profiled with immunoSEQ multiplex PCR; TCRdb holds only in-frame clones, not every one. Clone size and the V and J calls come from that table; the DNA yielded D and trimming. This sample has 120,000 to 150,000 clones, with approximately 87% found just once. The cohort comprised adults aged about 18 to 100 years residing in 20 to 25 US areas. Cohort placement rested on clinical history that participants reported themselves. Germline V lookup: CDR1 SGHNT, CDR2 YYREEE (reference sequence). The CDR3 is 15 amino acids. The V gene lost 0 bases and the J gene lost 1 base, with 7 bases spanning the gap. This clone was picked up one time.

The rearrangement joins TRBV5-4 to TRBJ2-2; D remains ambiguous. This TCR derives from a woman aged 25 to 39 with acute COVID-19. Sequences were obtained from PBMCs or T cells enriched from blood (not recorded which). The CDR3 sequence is CASSLDSGNTGELFF. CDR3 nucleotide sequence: TGTGCCAGCAGCTTGGATTCGGGGAACACCGGGGAGCTGTTTTTT.